Listed below are T cell receptor beta chains from one sample, sequenced in a study of response to subunit inactivated influenza vaccine. In TCRdb, the RT-PCR reads were re-called with MiXCR into one record per CDR3 protein. The sample lists 500,000 to 600,000 distinct CDR3 sequences; 12% to 15% were seen once. Sample: PBMCs from blood, taken 12 days after vaccination. Source of these receptors: a middle-aged man who received an inactivated influenza vaccine. The CDR3 runs from the conserved cysteine through the conserved F or W. Fields, in order: clone size, V gene, D gene, J gene, CDR3 DNA, CDR3 protein. A D gene is named only where the DNA matches it firmly. Clone size is not always given. Where it is, it says once, few, many or a class for expanded clones.

abundance: NA; v_gene: TRBV5-1; d_gene: NA; j_gene: TRBJ2-2; CDR3nt: TGCGCCAGCAGCTTAAAGACAGACAACACCGGGGAGCTGTTTTTT; CDR3aa: CASSLKTDNTGELFF
abundance: NA; v_gene: TRBV19; d_gene: NA; j_gene: TRBJ2-7; CDR3nt: TGTGCCAGTAGTATGTTGGGGGACTCCTACGAGCAGTACTTC; CDR3aa: CASSMLGDSYEQYF
abundance: NA; v_gene: TRBV11-2; d_gene: TRBD1; j_gene: TRBJ2-3; CDR3nt: TGTGCCAGCAGCCCAGGGACAGGGGCACGGGGTACGCAGTATTTT; CDR3aa: CASSPGTGARGTQYF
abundance: NA; v_gene: TRBV14; d_gene: NA; j_gene: TRBJ2-5; CDR3nt: TGTGCCAGCAGTCCATCACGGATTGAGACCCAGTACTTC; CDR3aa: CASSPSRIETQYF
abundance: few; v_gene: TRBV20-1; d_gene: TRBD2; j_gene: TRBJ2-4; CDR3nt: TGCAGTGCCCAAATTGGGACTAGCGTAGCAAACATTCAGTACTTC; CDR3aa: CSAQIGTSVANIQYF
abundance: NA; v_gene: TRBV2; d_gene: NA; j_gene: TRBJ2-2; CDR3nt: TGTGCCCTCTGGGGGGGCAGGCGAATAATCGCGAACACCGGGGAGCTGTTTTTT; CDR3aa: CALWGGRRIIANTGELFF
abundance: NA; v_gene: TRBV11-2; d_gene: NA; j_gene: TRBJ2-7; CDR3nt: TGTGCCAGCAGCACTGTCCAGGGTGCCTACGAGCAGTACTTC; CDR3aa: CASSTVQGAYEQYF
abundance: NA; v_gene: TRBV3-1; d_gene: NA; j_gene: TRBJ2-5; CDR3nt: TGTGCCAGCAGCCAAACGAGACAACACCAGTACTTC; CDR3aa: CASSQTRQHQYF
abundance: few; v_gene: TRBV20-1; d_gene: NA; j_gene: TRBJ2-7; CDR3nt: TGCAGTGCTAGCCCGGCGACAGGAACCTACGAGCAGTACTTC; CDR3aa: CSASPATGTYEQYF
abundance: few; v_gene: TRBV30; d_gene: NA; j_gene: TRBJ2-3; CDR3nt: TGTGCCTCCTTCACAGATACGCAGTATTTT; CDR3aa: CASFTDTQYF
abundance: few; v_gene: TRBV7-8; d_gene: NA; j_gene: TRBJ2-3; CDR3nt: TGTGCCAGCAGCTTAATTGTGACATCAGATACGCAGTATTTT; CDR3aa: CASSLIVTSDTQYF
abundance: many; v_gene: TRBV7-2; d_gene: NA; j_gene: TRBJ2-3; CDR3nt: TGTGCCAGCAGCTCCCCAGGGAGGAGTACAGATACGCAGTATTTT; CDR3aa: CASSSPGRSTDTQYF
abundance: NA; v_gene: TRBV7-6; d_gene: TRBD1; j_gene: TRBJ2-5; CDR3nt: TGTGCCAGCAGCAACCCGGGACAGGGGGTTGAGACCCAGTACTTC; CDR3aa: CASSNPGQGVETQYF
abundance: many; v_gene: TRBV7-2; d_gene: NA; j_gene: TRBJ1-1; CDR3nt: TGTGCCAGCAGCTTAGCGGGGCTATTCACTGAAGCTTTCTTT; CDR3aa: CASSLAGLFTEAFF
abundance: few; v_gene: TRBV20-1; d_gene: NA; j_gene: TRBJ2-7; CDR3nt: TGCAGTGCTAGAAGGCAGGCCTACGAGCAGTACTTC; CDR3aa: CSARRQAYEQYF
abundance: few; v_gene: TRBV28; d_gene: NA; j_gene: TRBJ1-5; CDR3nt: TGTGCCAGCAGTTGGATCACAGGGCCCCAGCCCCAGCATTTT; CDR3aa: CASSWITGPQPQHF
abundance: NA; v_gene: TRBV20-1; d_gene: NA; j_gene: TRBJ2-7; CDR3nt: TGCAGTGCTAGAGATAGAAGGAATTACGAGCAGTACTTC; CDR3aa: CSARDRRNYEQYF
abundance: few; v_gene: TRBV7-2; d_gene: TRBD2; j_gene: TRBJ2-4; CDR3nt: TGTGCCAGCAGCTTCCGGACTAGCGGTAAAAACATTCAGTACTTC; CDR3aa: CASSFRTSGKNIQYF
abundance: NA; v_gene: TRBV27; d_gene: TRBD2; j_gene: TRBJ2-1; CDR3nt: TGTGCCAGCAGGCCGACTAGCGGGATTCCCTCCTACAATGAGCAGTTCTTC; CDR3aa: CASRPTSGIPSYNEQFF
abundance: NA; v_gene: TRBV10-3; d_gene: NA; j_gene: TRBJ2-7; CDR3nt: TGTGCCATCAGTGGTTCAGACTCCTACGAGCAGTACTTC; CDR3aa: CAISGSDSYEQYF
abundance: few; v_gene: TRBV29-1; d_gene: TRBD1; j_gene: TRBJ2-7; CDR3nt: TGCAGCGTTGAAATACAGGGGACCGACTACGAGCAGTACTTC; CDR3aa: CSVEIQGTDYEQYF
abundance: few; v_gene: TRBV12-3/TRBV12-4; d_gene: TRBD2; j_gene: TRBJ2-3; CDR3nt: TGTGCCAGCAGTTTAGGGGTAGCGGGAGTGAGAGATACGCAGTATTTT; CDR3aa: CASSLGVAGVRDTQYF
abundance: NA; v_gene: TRBV7-2; d_gene: TRBD2; j_gene: TRBJ2-7; CDR3nt: TGTGCCAGCAGCTTAGCGTCGGGGGGGCCATACGAGCAGTACTTC; CDR3aa: CASSLASGGPYEQYF
abundance: many; v_gene: TRBV7-2; d_gene: NA; j_gene: TRBJ2-3; CDR3nt: TGTGCCAGCAGCAATGAGGGGACGGAGTTTAGAGATACGCAGTATTTT; CDR3aa: CASSNEGTEFRDTQYF
abundance: few; v_gene: TRBV6-1; d_gene: NA; j_gene: TRBJ2-7; CDR3nt: TGTGCCAGCAGAAGCGGACAGCTGACCTACGAGCAGTACTTC; CDR3aa: CASRSGQLTYEQYF
abundance: many; v_gene: TRBV12-3/TRBV12-4; d_gene: TRBD1; j_gene: TRBJ2-2; CDR3nt: TGTGCCAGTAGGATACAGGGGAGTGTGTCCGGGGAGCTGTTTTTT; CDR3aa: CASRIQGSVSGELFF
abundance: few; v_gene: TRBV5-1; d_gene: NA; j_gene: TRBJ2-3; CDR3nt: TGCGCCAGCAGCTTGGCTACCCGAAGCACAGATACGCAGTATTTT; CDR3aa: CASSLATRSTDTQYF
abundance: few; v_gene: TRBV7-8; d_gene: TRBD1; j_gene: TRBJ2-5; CDR3nt: TGTGCCAGCAGCTTGCCGGGACAGGGGGAAGAGACCCAGTACTTC; CDR3aa: CASSLPGQGEETQYF
abundance: few; v_gene: TRBV12-3/TRBV12-4; d_gene: NA; j_gene: TRBJ1-5; CDR3nt: TGTGCCAGCAGTTTTTCGGGTGGCTGGTCCTACAATCAGCCCCAGCATTTT; CDR3aa: CASSFSGGWSYNQPQHF
abundance: NA; v_gene: TRBV4-3; d_gene: NA; j_gene: TRBJ2-3; CDR3nt: TGCGCCAGCAGCCCCCAAACGGGGTTTAACACAGATACGCAGTATTTT; CDR3aa: CASSPQTGFNTDTQYF
abundance: many; v_gene: TRBV12-3/TRBV12-4; d_gene: NA; j_gene: TRBJ1-5; CDR3nt: TGTGCCAGCAGTTCAAGTCAGGGCCAGCCCCAGCATTTT; CDR3aa: CASSSSQGQPQHF
abundance: few; v_gene: TRBV20-1; d_gene: NA; j_gene: TRBJ2-5; CDR3nt: TGCAGTGCCGACGACACCCTAGGGGAGACCCAGTACTTC; CDR3aa: CSADDTLGETQYF
abundance: NA; v_gene: TRBV4-3; d_gene: NA; j_gene: TRBJ2-7; CDR3nt: TGCGCCAGGCGGGGCTTTAACTACGAGCAGTACTTC; CDR3aa: CARRGFNYEQYF